This TCR beta chain came from a study of CD8 T cells in Susac syndrome. Random-hexamer reverse transcription was applied to roughly 0.45 to 1 ug RNA. TCRdb itself ran the immunoSEQ multiplex PCR reads through MiXCR, one entry per CDR3 protein. The table has approximately 190,000 distinct CDR3 sequences, approximately 95% seen once. Source material: CD8+ T cells from PBMCs. This TCR derives from a human donor with Susac syndrome.

The CDR3 nucleotides are TGTGCCAGCAGTTACTCTCCGGGAGGGGACACTGAAGCTTTCTTT. This sequence encodes CASSYSPGGDTEAFF. This sequence joins TRBV6-5 and TRBJ1-1, with a tentative D call TRBD1 (5 bases). The V and J ends lost 0 bases and 3 bases respectively, with 11 bases between them. The germline V gene encodes CDR1 MNHEY and CDR2 SVGAGI. This CDR3 comprises 15 residues.